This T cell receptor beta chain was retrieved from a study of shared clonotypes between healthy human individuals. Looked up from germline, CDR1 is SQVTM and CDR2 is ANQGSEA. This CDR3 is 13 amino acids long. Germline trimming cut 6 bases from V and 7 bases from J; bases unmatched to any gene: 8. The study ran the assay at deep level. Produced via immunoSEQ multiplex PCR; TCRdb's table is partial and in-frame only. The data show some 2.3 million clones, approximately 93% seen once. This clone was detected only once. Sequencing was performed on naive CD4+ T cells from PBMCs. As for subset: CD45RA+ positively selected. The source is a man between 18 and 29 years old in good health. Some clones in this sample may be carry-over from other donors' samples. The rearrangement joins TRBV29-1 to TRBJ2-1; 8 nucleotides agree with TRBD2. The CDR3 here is CSVNSGVGNEQFF. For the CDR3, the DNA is TGCAGCGTAAATAGCGGGGTCGGGAATGAGCAGTTCTTC.